A single sample gave rise to the 13 T cell receptor beta chains below, sequenced in a study of regulatory T cells in long-lasting Graves disease (dated by TCRdb to the early 2020s). Receptors were amplified or captured by multiplex PCR. The sequencing machine was an Illumina HiSeq 4000. CDR3 regions were amplified by Arm-PCR with iRepertoire HTBI primers to construct TCR beta libraries. TCRdb reworked the public reads: Q25 trimming with fastp, MiXCR clone assembly, productive beta chains retained. Rows are combined by CDR3 protein, so each entry shows the most common genes and DNA. Here the sample has some 440,000 distinct CDR3 sequences; roughly 20% occur a single time. Approximately 8% of the sample is in the top ten clones. Taken with the paper, the label for time point translates to: persistent/refractory GD, antithyroid drugs over 5 years with positive TRAb. RNA was extracted from PBMCs in TRIzol for both TCR sequencing and RNA sequencing.

The sequencing used peripheral blood mononuclear cells (PBMCs), collected when the disease was refractory, from a patient treated with antithyroid drugs. All receptors derive from a female donor with Graves disease.

This clonotype was picked up a small number of times. The chain has TRBV6-1 and TRBJ2-7, with 11 bases matching TRBD1. Germline lookup yields CDR1 MNHNS and CDR2 SASEGT. The ends lost 6 bases at V and 3 bases at J; junction bases unmatched: 7. The CDR3 sequence is 15 residues long. The CDR3 protein is CASRPQGTGGYEQYF. Written as DNA, the CDR3 is TGTGCCAGCAGGCCACAAGGGACAGGGGGCTACGAGCAGTACTTC.

This clonotype was observed many times. V is TRBV2 and J is TRBJ2-7, with TRBD2 identical over 12 bases. Germline lookup yields CDR1 SNHLY and CDR2 FYNNEI. The CDR3 extends over 14 amino acids. J was trimmed by 7 bases and V by 4 bases; bases with no gene match: 5. The chain's CDR3 is CASSGLAGEREQYF. The CDR3 coding sequence is TGTGCCAGCAGTGGACTAGCGGGAGAACGGGAGCAGTACTTC.

This clonotype was seen at least ten times. The V call is TRBV28, the J call TRBJ2-7; 10 bases align to TRBD2. This CDR3 spans 16 amino acids. Germline V gene lookup returns CDR1 MDHEN and CDR2 SYDVKM. V shed 5 bases and J 4 bases; nucleotides not matched to a gene: 11. As DNA, the CDR3 is TGTGCCAGCAGTGCCCTAGCGGGAGCGGGAACTTACGAGCAGTACTTC. Translation: CASSALAGAGTYEQYF.

The chain carries TRBV16 and TRBJ1-2; 9 positions match TRBD1. The CDR3 consists of 12 residues. Germline V gene sequence: CDR1 KGHSY, CDR2 FQNENV. Trimming cost V 8 bases and J 8 bases; bases outside gene matches: 6. CDR3 protein: CASLQQGAGYTF. In nucleotides, the CDR3 is TGTGCCAGCTTACAACAGGGGGCAGGCTACACCTTC.

This clonotype came up a few times. The rearrangement joins TRBV29-1 to TRBJ2-5, with D perhaps matching TRBD1 (6 bases). The CDR3 loop spans 12 amino acids. V dropped 7 bases and J dropped 1 base, with 10 bases sitting between them. Germline lookup yields CDR1 SQVTM and CDR2 ANQGSEA. The chain's CDR3 is CSELTGQETQYF. In nucleotides, the CDR3 is TGCAGCGAGTTGACAGGCCAAGAGACCCAGTACTTC.

This clonotype was counted only a few times. This chain joins TRBV6-5 and TRBJ1-1, with D unresolved. Germline values: CDR1 MNHEY, CDR2 SVGAGI. The CDR3 contains 16 residues. V was shortened by 2 bases and J by 6 bases, with 19 bases between the two germline ends. The CDR3 loop is CASSYSQVSRAAEAFF. CDR3 bases: TGTGCCAGCAGTTACAGTCAGGTCTCAAGGGCGGCTGAAGCTTTCTTT.

The V call is TRBV20-1, the J call TRBJ2-5; 10 nucleotides agree with TRBD2. CDR3 size: 14 residues. Germline lookup yields CDR1 DFQATT and CDR2 SNEGSKA (reference sequence). After removal of 4 bases from V and 5 bases from J, the junction contained 7 bases not matched to a gene. The CDR3 sequence is CSATSGRAWETQYF. CDR3 DNA: TGCAGTGCTACAAGCGGGAGGGCCTGGGAGACCCAGTACTTC.

The sample holds many counts of this clonotype. DNA for the CDR3: TGCAGTGCTAGATGGTTAAAGGCGGGCACTGAAGCTTTCTTT. Amino acid sequence: CSARWLKAGTEAFF. V usage is TRBV20-1 and J usage is TRBJ1-1; D gene unclear. The CDR3 sequence is 14 residues long. CDR1 and CDR2 (germline): DFQATT, SNEGSKA (reference sequence). V lost 2 bases and J lost 4, with 14 bases in between.

The rearrangement joins TRBV10-2 to TRBJ2-2; TRBD2 is a possible D gene (5 bases). V lost 8 bases to trimming and J lost 6 bases, with 13 bases between them. CDR1 and CDR2 (germline): WSHSY, SAAADI. This CDR3 region has 13 residues. In DNA, the CDR3 is TGCGCCAGCGAGCGCGGAGGTCCCGGGGAGCTGTTTTTT. Its protein is CASERGGPGELFF.

This clonotype occurred a few times. V gene TRBV19 combines with J gene TRBJ2-2, with 8 bases lining up with TRBD2. V lost 5 bases, J lost 4 bases, and 3 bases stayed unmatched. Germline V CDR1 and CDR2: LNHDA, SQIVND (reference sequence). The CDR3 has 14 amino acids. CDR3 in DNA: TGTGCCAGTAGTTATAGCGGGATCACCGGGGAGCTGTTTTTT. Protein sequence: CASSYSGITGELFF.

This chain connects TRBV12-3 or TRBV12-4 to TRBJ2-3; D not certain. V was pared by 3 bases and J by 4 bases, with 14 bases between. The length of the CDR3 is 15 residues. The chain's CDR3 is CASSFFSRIPDTQYF. In nucleotides, the CDR3 is TGTGCCAGCAGTTTCTTCTCCCGTATACCAGATACGCAGTATTTT.

This rearrangement joins TRBV7-9 to TRBJ2-1; no clear D. Trimming removed 5 bases at V and 6 bases at J, with 11 bases between. This CDR3 region has 13 residues. Per germline, CDR1 SEHNR and CDR2 FQNEAQ (reference sequence). CDR3 region: CASSPPGPNEQFF. The CDR3 DNA sequence: TGTGCCAGCAGCCCCCCCGGTCCCAATGAGCAGTTCTTC.

This clonotype appeared many times. The chain recombines TRBV27 with TRBJ1-5; a possible D gene is TRBD1 (6 bases). Per germline, CDR1 MNHEY and CDR2 SMNVEV (reference sequence). The CDR3 length is 16 residues. The V gene lost 8 bases and the J gene lost 0 bases, with 17 bases spanning the gap. The CDR3 DNA follows: TGTGCCAGCCCGGGACAATACAAATATAGCAATCAGCCCCAGCATTTT. The encoded protein is CASPGQYKYSNQPQHF.